This T cell receptor beta chain was recovered during a study of blood T cell repertoires in COVID-19. Study-wide background: The United States, Italy and Spain were the sources of the acute and convalescent COVID-19 samples.

Authors' processing steps: Estimation of nucleated cell counts relied on the amplification of reference gene primers. Profiled with immunoSEQ multiplex PCR; TCRdb holds only in-frame clones, not every one. V and J calls and clone size follow that table, whereas D and trimming were derived from the DNA. Of 100,000 or so clones in the sample, 70% to 90% were seen once. In germline, CDR1 is KGHSH, CDR2 LQKENI. After removal of 4 bases from V and 2 bases from J, the junction contained 7 bases not matched to a gene. The CDR3 has 15 amino acids. This TCR derives from a woman aged 60 to 75 with acute or convalescent COVID-19. The specimen was peripheral blood. The chain is built from TRBV18 and TRBJ1-2; 7 bases agree with TRBD1. This chain's CDR3 is CASSLPGTENYGYTF. In nucleotides, the CDR3 is TGTGCCAGCTCACTCCCCGGGACAGAGAACTATGGCTACACCTTC.